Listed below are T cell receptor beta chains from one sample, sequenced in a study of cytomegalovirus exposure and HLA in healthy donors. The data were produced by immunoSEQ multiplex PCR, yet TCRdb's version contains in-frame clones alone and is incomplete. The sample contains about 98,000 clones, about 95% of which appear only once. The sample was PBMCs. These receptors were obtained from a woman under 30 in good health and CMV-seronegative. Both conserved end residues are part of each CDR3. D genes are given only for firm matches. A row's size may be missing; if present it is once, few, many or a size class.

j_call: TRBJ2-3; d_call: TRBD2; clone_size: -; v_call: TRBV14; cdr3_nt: TGTGCCAGCAGCCAAGTGCCTAGCGGGGCAGATACGCAGTATTTT; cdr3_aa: CASSQVPSGADTQYF
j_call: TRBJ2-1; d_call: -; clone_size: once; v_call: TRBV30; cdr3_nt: TGTGCCTGGAGTGGGGGGCTAGCCACGGAGGAGCAGTTCTTC; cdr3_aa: CAWSGGLATEEQFF
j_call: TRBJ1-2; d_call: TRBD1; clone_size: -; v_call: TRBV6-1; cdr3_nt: TGTGCCAGCAGGGTAGGACAGGACCTTGGCTACACCTTC; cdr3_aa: CASRVGQDLGYTF
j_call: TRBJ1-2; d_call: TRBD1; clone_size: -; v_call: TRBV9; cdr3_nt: TGTGCCAGCAGCGCTTCTCCAGGGGGCGAGGATGGCTACACCTTC; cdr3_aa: CASSASPGGEDGYTF
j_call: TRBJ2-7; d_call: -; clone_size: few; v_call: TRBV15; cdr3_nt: TGTGCCACCAGCAGAGGAGGGGGTCCCTCCTACGAGCAGTACTTC; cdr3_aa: CATSRGGGPSYEQYF
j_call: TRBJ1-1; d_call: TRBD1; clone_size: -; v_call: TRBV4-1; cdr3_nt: TGCGCCAGCAGCCAAGAATCGGGACAGGGGAACACTGAAGCTTTCTTT; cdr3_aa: CASSQESGQGNTEAFF
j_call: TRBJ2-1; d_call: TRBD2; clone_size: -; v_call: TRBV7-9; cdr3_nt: TGTGCCAGCAGCACCCCTAGCGGGAGCGGTGAGCAGTTCTTC; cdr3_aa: CASSTPSGSGEQFF
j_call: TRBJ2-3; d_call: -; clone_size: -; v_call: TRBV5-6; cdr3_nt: TGTGCCAGCAGCTGGGAGGTGGGAGAAGGGCTGGATACGCAGTATTTT; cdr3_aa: CASSWEVGEGLDTQYF
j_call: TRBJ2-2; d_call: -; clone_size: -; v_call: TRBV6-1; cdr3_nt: TGTGCCAGCAGTGGGGGCGTCGGTACCGGGGAGCTGTTTTTT; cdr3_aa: CASSGGVGTGELFF
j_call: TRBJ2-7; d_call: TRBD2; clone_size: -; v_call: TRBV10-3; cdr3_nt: TGTGCCATCATGGGGACTAGCGGGAAAAGCTCCTACGAGCAGTACTTC; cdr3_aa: CAIMGTSGKSSYEQYF
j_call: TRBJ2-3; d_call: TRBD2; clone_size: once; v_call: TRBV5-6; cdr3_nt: TGTGCCAGCAGCGATACTAGCGGGGGGGTCTCCGGGCAGTATTTT; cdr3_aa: CASSDTSGGVSGQYF
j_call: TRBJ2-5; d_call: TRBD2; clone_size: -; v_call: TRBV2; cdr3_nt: TGTGCCAGCATGTCCGGGACTAGCGGGGAGACCCAGTACTTC; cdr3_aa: CASMSGTSGETQYF
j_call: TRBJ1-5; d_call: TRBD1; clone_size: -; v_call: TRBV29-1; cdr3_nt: TGCAGCGTTGGGACAGGTGGAGGTCGCAATCAGCCCCAGCATTTT; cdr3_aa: CSVGTGGGRNQPQHF
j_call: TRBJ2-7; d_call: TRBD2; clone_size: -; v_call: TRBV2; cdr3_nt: TGTGCCAGCAGTGAAAGCGGGGGAAGCTCCTACGAGCAGTACTTC; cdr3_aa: CASSESGGSSYEQYF
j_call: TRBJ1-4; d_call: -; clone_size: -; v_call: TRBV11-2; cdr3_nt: TGTGCCAGCAGCTTAGAAGGAGGGAGGCAGGGTTTTCTACCTAATGAAAAACTGTTTTTT; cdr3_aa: CASSLEGGRQGFLPNEKLFF
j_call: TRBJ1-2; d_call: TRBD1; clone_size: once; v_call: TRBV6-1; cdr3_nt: TGTGCCAGCAGTGTCCGACAGGGAACCAGCTATGGCTACACCTTC; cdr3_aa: CASSVRQGTSYGYTF
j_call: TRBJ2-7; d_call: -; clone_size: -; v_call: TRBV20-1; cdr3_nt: TGCAGTGCCAATACAGGGTTCGAGCAGTACTTC; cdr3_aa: CSANTGFEQYF
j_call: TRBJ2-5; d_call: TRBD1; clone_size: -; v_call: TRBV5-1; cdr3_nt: TGCGCCAGCAGCTCCGAACAGGGGGTACGGGAGACCCAGTACTTC; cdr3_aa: CASSSEQGVRETQYF
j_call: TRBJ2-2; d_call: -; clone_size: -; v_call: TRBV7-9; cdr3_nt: TGTGCCAGCAGCTTAGGGCAGCGAGCCGGGGAGCTGTTTTTT; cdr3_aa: CASSLGQRAGELFF
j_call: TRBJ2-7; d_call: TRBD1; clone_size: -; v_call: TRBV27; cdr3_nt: TGTGCCAGCAGTCTAACCGGGACAGTCTACGAGCAGTACTTC; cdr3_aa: CASSLTGTVYEQYF
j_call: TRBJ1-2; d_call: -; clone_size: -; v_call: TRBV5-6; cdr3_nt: TGTGCCAGCAGCCCCGGGGGAGGAAGCGGCTATGGCTACACCTTC; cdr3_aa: CASSPGGGSGYGYTF
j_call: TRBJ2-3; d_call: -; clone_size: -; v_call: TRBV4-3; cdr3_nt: TGCGCCAGCAGCCAAGAACGAGGGGGGGCGAGCACAGATACGCAGTATTTT; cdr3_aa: CASSQERGGASTDTQYF
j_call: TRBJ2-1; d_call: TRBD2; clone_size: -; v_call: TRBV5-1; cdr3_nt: TGCGCCAGCAGCCCTTTCGTAGCGGGGGGGAATAATGAGCAGTTCTTC; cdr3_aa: CASSPFVAGGNNEQFF
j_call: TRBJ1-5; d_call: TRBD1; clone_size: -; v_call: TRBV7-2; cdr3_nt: TGTGCCAGCAGCTTAGAAATAACAGGGGGGCGGCAGCCCCAGCATTTT; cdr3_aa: CASSLEITGGRQPQHF
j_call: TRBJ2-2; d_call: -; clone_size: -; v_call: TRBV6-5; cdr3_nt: TGTGCCAGCAGCCCTCTCGGGGTCGACACCGGGGAGCTGTTTTTT; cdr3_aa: CASSPLGVDTGELFF
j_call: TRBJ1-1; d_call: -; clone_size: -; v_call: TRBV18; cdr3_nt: TGTGCCAGCTCACCATTACGGGTGAACACTGAAGCTTTCTTT; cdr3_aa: CASSPLRVNTEAFF
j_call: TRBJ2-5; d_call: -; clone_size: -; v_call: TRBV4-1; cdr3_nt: TGCGCCAGCAGCCAAGTCAGGGGAGGGGAGACCCAGTACTTC; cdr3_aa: CASSQVRGGETQYF
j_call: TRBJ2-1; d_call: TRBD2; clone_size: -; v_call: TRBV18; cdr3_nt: TGTGCCAGCTCATACCAGAGGACTAGCGGTTACAATGAGCAGTTCTTC; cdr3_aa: CASSYQRTSGYNEQFF
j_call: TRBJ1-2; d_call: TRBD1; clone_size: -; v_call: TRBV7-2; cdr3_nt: TGTGCCAGCAGCTTAGAAGGACAGGCTAACTATGGCTACACCTTC; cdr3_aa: CASSLEGQANYGYTF
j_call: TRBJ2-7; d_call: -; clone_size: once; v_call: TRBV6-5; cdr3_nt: TGTGCCAGCAGTTACAACGGGGGCTCCTACGAGCAGTACTTC; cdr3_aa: CASSYNGGSYEQYF
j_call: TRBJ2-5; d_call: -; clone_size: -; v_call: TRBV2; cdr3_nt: TGTGCCAGCACCGCGGGTGTGGGAGGAGAGACCCAGTACTTC; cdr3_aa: CASTAGVGGETQYF
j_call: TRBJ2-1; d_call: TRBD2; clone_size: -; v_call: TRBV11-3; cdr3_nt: TGTGCCAGCAGCTTTAGCGGGTTGAGCTCCTACAATGAGCAGTTCTTC; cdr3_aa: CASSFSGLSSYNEQFF
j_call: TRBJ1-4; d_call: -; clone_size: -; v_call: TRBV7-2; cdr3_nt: TGTGCCAGCAGCTTAGGCAGGGCGGGAGGTGAAAAACTGTTTTTT; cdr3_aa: CASSLGRAGGEKLFF
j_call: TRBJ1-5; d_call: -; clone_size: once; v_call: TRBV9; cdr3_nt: TGTGCCAGCAGCGCAGGGAATCAGCCCCAGCATTTT; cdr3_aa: CASSAGNQPQHF
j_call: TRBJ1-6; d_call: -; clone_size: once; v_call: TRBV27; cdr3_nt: TGTGCCAGCGGCACCGTCCCTGGGGCAGTTAGCTCCTATAATTCACCCCTCCACTTT; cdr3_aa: CASGTVPGAVSSYNSPLHF
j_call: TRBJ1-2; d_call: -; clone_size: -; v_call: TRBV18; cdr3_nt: TGTGCCAGCTCACCACGGGTTTCAGGGCCCTTTTACTATGGCTACACCTTC; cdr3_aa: CASSPRVSGPFYYGYTF
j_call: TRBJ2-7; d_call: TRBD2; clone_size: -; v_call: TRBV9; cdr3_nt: TGTGCCAGCAGCGTAGGGGGGACTAGCGGGACTTACGAGCAGTACTTC; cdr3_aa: CASSVGGTSGTYEQYF
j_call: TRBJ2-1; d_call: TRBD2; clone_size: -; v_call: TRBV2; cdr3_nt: TGTGCCAGCAGCCCCCCGGGACTAGCGGGAGTTTATGAGCAGTTCTTC; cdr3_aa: CASSPPGLAGVYEQFF
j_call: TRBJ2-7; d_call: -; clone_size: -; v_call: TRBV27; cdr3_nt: TGTGCCAGCAGCCACCACCCGGGGTCCACAACCTACGAGCAGTACTTC; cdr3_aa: CASSHHPGSTTYEQYF
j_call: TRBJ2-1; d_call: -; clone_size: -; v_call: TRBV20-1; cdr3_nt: TGCAGTGCTAGCCGGGGGAATGAGCAGTTCTTC; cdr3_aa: CSASRGNEQFF
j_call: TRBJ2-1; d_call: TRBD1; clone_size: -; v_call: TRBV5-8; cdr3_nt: TGTGCCAGCAGCTTGGGGCAGGGGGCGGACAATGAGCAGTTCTTC; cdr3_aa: CASSLGQGADNEQFF
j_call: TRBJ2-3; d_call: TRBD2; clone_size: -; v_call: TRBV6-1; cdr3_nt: TGTGCCAGCATCACGGGGGGGCCGGGAGATACGCAGTATTTT; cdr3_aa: CASITGGPGDTQYF
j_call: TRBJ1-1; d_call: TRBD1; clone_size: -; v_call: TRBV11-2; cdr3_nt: TGTGCCAGCAGCTGGGGACAGGGGGCTTCGTCTGAAGCTTTCTTT; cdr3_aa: CASSWGQGASSEAFF
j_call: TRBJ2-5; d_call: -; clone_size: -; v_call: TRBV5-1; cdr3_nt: TGCGCCAGCAGCTTGGGGTCAGGGCTTCCCCAAGAGACCCAGTACTTC; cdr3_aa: CASSLGSGLPQETQYF
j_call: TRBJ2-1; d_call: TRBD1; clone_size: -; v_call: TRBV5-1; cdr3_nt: TGCGCCAGCAGCTTGGTGGGGGACAGGTTCAATGAGCAGTTCTTC; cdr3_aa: CASSLVGDRFNEQFF
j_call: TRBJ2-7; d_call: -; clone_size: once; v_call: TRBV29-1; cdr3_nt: TGCAGCGTCCGAACCAGTTTTGGCACCTACGAGCAGTACTTC; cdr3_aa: CSVRTSFGTYEQYF
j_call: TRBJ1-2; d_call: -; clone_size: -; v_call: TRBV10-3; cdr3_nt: TGTGCCATCAGTGAGTTTAATTCTAACTATGGCTACACCTTC; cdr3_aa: CAISEFNSNYGYTF
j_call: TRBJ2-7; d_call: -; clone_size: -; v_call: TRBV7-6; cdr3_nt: TGTGCCAGCAGCGAGTGGGCAGGACAATACGAGCAGTACTTC; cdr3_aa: CASSEWAGQYEQYF